This T cell receptor beta chain was retrieved from a study of tumor-infiltrating lymphocytes in primary liver carcinoma. As for the study in general: Both sexes were represented among patients, who were 30 to 69 years old.

DNA and RNA were both co-extracted from about 20-30 mg of bulk tissue that had not been sorted. Five separate regions per tumor were sampled. The V gene lost 2 bases and the J gene lost 1 base, with 14 bases spanning the gap. The CDR3 sequence is 17 residues long. Germline V gene data show CDR1 as SEHNR and CDR2 as FQNEAQ (reference sequence). At least ten counts were recorded for this clonotype. TCR beta cDNA was made from 500 ng total RNA with a constant-region primer. Three rounds of nested multiplex PCR with slightly modified ARM-PCR produced TCR beta libraries. Two initial PCR rounds of about 9 cycles each paired TRBV1-TRBV30 forward primers with a C-beta reverse primer. From the multiplex PCR reads, TCRdb called clonotypes with MiXCR, one entry per CDR3 protein. The sample has about 54,000 distinct CDR3 sequences, over 65% seen once.

The sequenced sample consisted of liver tumor tissue from sampling region 2. Subset here: tumor region T2, inferior pole. The chain couples TRBV7-9 to TRBJ2-2; tentatively, D is TRBD1 (6 bases). The source of this sequence is a man aged 40-49 years with primary liver carcinoma and hepatitis B virus infection. The CDR3 region is CASSLLPGHQNTGELFF. The CDR3 nucleotides read TGTGCCAGCAGCTTACTTCCGGGACACCAGAACACCGGGGAGCTGTTTTTT. The variable domain in full, completed from reference TRBV7-9 and TRBJ2-2, reads DTGVSQNPRHKITKRGQNVTFRCDPISEHNRLYWYRQTLGQGPEFLTYFQNEAQLEKSRLLSDRFSAERPKGSFSTLEIQRTEQGDSAMYLCASSLLPGHQNTGELFFGEGSRLTVL.